The T cell receptor beta chain described here comes from a study of identifying expanded T cells in peripheral blood. Clones were read by immunoSEQ multiplex PCR, and TCRdb kept only the in-frame ones, dropping some. The data contain roughly 81,000 clones, 84% of them singletons. The sequenced material came from blood. This TCR was recovered from a person aged 18-69 years in good health.

DNA for the CDR3: TGTGCCAGCAGCGCTATGGACAGCGCGAACACCGGGGAGCTGTTTTTT. Translated: CASSAMDSANTGELFF. The chain has TRBV7-3 and TRBJ2-2; possibly TRBD1 for D (6 bases). This CDR3 contains 16 residues. Trimming removed 5 bases from V and 0 bases from J, with 13 bases in between. The germline V gene encodes CDR1 SGHTA and CDR2 FQGTGA.